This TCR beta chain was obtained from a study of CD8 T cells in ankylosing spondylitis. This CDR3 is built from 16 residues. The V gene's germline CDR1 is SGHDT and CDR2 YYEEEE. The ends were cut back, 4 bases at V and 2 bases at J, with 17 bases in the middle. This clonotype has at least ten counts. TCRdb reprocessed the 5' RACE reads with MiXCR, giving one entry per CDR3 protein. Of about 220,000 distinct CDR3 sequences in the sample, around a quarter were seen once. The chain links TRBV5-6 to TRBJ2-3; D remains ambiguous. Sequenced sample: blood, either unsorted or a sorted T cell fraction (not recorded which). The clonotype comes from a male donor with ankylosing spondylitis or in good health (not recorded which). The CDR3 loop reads CASSRRVGGNTDTQYF. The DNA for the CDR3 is TGTGCCAGCAGCCGTCGGGTGGGCGGAAACACAGATACGCAGTATTTT.